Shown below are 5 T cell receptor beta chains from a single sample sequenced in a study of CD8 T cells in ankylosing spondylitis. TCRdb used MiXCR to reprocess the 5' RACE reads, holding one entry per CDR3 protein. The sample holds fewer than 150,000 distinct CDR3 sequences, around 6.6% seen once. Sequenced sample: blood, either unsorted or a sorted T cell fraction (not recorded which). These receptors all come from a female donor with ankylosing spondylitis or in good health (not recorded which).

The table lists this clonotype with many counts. The CDR3 DNA is TGCAGCGTTGGAAAATCTGGCACTGAAGCTTTCTTT. Translated, it gives CSVGKSGTEAFF. This chain joins TRBV29-1 and TRBJ1-1; D gene uncertain. Germline lookup yields CDR1 SQVTM and CDR2 ANQGSEA. CDR3 size: 12 residues. The ends were cut back, 4 bases at V and 4 bases at J, with 10 bases in the middle.

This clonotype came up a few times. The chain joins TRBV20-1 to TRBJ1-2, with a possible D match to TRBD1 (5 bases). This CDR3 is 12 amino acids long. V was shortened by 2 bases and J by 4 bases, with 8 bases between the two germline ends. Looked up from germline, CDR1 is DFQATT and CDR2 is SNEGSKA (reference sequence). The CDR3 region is CSARSGVYGYTF. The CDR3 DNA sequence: TGCAGTGCTAGATCGGGGGTCTATGGCTACACCTTC.

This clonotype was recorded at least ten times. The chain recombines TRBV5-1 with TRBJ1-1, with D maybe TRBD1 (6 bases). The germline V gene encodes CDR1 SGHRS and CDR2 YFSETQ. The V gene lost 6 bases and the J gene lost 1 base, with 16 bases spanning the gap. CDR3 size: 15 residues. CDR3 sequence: CASTQLPGQNTEAFF. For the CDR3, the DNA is TGCGCCAGCACCCAATTACCGGGACAGAACACTGAAGCTTTCTTT.

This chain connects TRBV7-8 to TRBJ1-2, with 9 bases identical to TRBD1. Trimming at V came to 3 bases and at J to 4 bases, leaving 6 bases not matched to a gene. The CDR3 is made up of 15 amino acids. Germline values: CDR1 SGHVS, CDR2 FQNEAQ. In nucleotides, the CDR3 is TGTGCCAGCAGCTTCACCGGGACAGGGATCTATGGCTACACCTTC. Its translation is CASSFTGTGIYGYTF.

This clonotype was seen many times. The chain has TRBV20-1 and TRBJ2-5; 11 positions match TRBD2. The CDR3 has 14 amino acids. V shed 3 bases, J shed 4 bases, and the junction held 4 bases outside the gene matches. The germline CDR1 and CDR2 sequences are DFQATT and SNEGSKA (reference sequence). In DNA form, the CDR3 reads TGCAGTGCTAGTGGGCTAGCGGGGGGAGAGACCCAGTACTTC. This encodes CSASGLAGGETQYF.